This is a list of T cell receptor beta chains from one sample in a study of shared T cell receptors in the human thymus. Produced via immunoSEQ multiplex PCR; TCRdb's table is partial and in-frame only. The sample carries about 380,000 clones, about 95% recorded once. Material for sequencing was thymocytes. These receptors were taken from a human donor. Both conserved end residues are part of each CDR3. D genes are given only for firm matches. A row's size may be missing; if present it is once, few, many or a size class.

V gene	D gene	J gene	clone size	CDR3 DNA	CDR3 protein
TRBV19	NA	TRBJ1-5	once	TGTGCCAGTAGTAATACGACAGGAGGCTATAGCAATCAGCCCCAGCATTTT	CASSNTTGGYSNQPQHF
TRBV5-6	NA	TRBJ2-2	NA	TGTGCCAGCAGCTTGATGGGGGCCGGAAACACCGGGGAGCTGTTTTTT	CASSLMGAGNTGELFF
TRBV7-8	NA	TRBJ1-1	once	TGTGCCAGCAGCCCGGCCCACACCGAAGCTTTCTTT	CASSPAHTEAFF
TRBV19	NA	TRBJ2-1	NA	TGTGCCAGTAGTACCCCCCACAGCGGTGAGCAGTTCTTC	CASSTPHSGEQFF
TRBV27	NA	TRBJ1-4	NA	TGTGCCAGCAGTTTTTTATTCGGGGTGGCTGAAAAACTGTTTTTT	CASSFLFGVAEKLFF
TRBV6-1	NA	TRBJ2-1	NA	TGTGCCAGCAGTGAAGGAGGTTCGGCAGGGAGTTACAATGAGCAGTTCTTC	CASSEGGSAGSYNEQFF
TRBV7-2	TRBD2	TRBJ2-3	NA	TGTGCCAGCAGCCACGGACTAGCGGGAGGCGCAGATACGCAGTATTTT	CASSHGLAGGADTQYF
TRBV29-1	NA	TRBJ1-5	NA	TGCAGCGTTGGCACTGTGAGAAATCAGCCCCAGCATTTT	CSVGTVRNQPQHF
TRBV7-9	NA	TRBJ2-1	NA	TGTGCCAGCCGCTTGGGACCCCTCTACAATGAGCAGTTCTTC	CASRLGPLYNEQFF
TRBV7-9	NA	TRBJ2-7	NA	TGTGCCAGCAGCTTATTAGGACAGACAAGCGAGCAGTACTTC	CASSLLGQTSEQYF
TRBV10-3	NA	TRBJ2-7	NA	TGTGCCATCAGTCGTCCGGGACACCGACCCTCCTACGAGCAGTACTTC	CAISRPGHRPSYEQYF
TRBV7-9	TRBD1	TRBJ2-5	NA	TGTGCCAGCGCTGGCCGGGACAGTCAGTACTTC	CASAGRDSQYF
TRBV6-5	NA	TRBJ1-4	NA	TGTGCCAGCAGTTATAATACCCGAGGGCCAACGGGAAAACTGTTTTTT	CASSYNTRGPTGKLFF
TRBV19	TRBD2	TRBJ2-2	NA	TGTGCCAGTATGGGGGCCCGGGCGGGAGGAGACGGGGAGCTGTTTTTT	CASMGARAGGDGELFF
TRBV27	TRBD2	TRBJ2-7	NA	TGTGCCAGCAGTCTGGGGAGGGGAACCTACGAGCAGTACTTC	CASSLGRGTYEQYF
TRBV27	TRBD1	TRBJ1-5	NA	TGTGCCAGCAGTTTCCGAGGAGACAGGGGGAATCAGCCCCAGCATTTT	CASSFRGDRGNQPQHF
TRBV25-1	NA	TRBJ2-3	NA	TGTGCCAGCAGCCTAGCCAGCACAGATACGCAGTATTTT	CASSLASTDTQYF
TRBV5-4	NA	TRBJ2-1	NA	TGTGCCAGCAGCCCAGGGGGGAGGACTCACAATGAGCAGTTCTTC	CASSPGGRTHNEQFF
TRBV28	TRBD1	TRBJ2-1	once	TGTGCCAGCAGTTGTCCCCAGGGACAGTGGGGTTACAATGAGCAGTTCTTC	CASSCPQGQWGYNEQFF
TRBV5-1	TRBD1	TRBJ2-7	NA	TGCGCCAGCAGCTTGGAAGGGATAGGGACAGCGAAAGCTCCGACGAGCTCCTACGAGCAGTACTTC	CASSLEGIGTAKAPTSSYEQYF
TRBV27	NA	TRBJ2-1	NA	TGTGCCAGCAGTCCCGACCGGGAAACGGGGCAGTTCTTC	CASSPDRETGQFF
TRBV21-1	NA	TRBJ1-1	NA	TGTGCCAGCAGCGAACCCTACTCGGAGGACACTGAAGCTTTCTTT	CASSEPYSEDTEAFF
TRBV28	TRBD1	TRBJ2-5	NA	TGTGCCAGCAGCCATGCCGAGGACAGGGGGGAGACCCAGTACTTC	CASSHAEDRGETQYF
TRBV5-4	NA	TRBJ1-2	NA	TGTGCCAGCAGCTTCGGGGAGGGTGATGGCTACACCTTC	CASSFGEGDGYTF
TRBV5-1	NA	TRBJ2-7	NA	TGCGCCAGCAGCTTGGAGGCCGGGGCGCGTGGCGAGCAGTACTTC	CASSLEAGARGEQYF
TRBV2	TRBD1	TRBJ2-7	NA	TGTGCCAGCAAAACAGGGGCCAACTACGAGCAGTACTTC	CASKTGANYEQYF
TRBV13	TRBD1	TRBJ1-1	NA	TGTGCCAGCAGCTTCCCGGGACAGCTATTGGGGGGGATTTTGAACACTGAAGCTTTCTTT	CASSFPGQLLGGILNTEAFF
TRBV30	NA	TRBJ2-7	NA	TGTGCCTGGAGTGTACGGGGGGCCGAGCAGTACTTC	CAWSVRGAEQYF
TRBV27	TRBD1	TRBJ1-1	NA	TGTGCCAGCAGTACCGGGGCAGGGGGGGACGCTTTCTTT	CASSTGAGGDAFF
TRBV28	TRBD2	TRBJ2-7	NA	TGTGCCAGCAGTTTAAGGTCTAGCGGGTTCTCCTACGAGCAGTACTTC	CASSLRSSGFSYEQYF
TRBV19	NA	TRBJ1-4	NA	TGTGCCAGTAGTATGAAGGAAAAACTGTTTTTT	CASSMKEKLFF
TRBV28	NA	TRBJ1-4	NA	TGTGCCAGCAGTTTTCCGGGGCCTGCAACTAATGAAAAACTGTTTTTT	CASSFPGPATNEKLFF
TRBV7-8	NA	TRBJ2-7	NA	TGTGCCAGCAGCCTCGGAGGGACTTACGACGAGCAGTACTTC	CASSLGGTYDEQYF
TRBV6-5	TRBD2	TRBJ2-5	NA	TGTGCCAGCAGTTATGGGGGGGACGGAGAGACCCAGTACTTC	CASSYGGDGETQYF
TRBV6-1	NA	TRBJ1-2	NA	TGTGCCAGCAGTGAAGGGTCAGGGGCTAACTATGGCTACACCTTC	CASSEGSGANYGYTF
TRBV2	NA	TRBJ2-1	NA	TGTGCCAGCTGTGATAGGGAATACAATGAGCAGTTCTTC	CASCDREYNEQFF
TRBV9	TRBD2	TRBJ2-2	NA	TGTGCCAGCAGCGTGGGACTAGCGGGAGACACCGGGGAGCTGTTTTTT	CASSVGLAGDTGELFF
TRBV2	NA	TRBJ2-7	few	TGTGCCAGCAGTGCAAATCCAGAGCAGTACTTC	CASSANPEQYF
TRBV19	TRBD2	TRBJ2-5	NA	TGTGCCAGTAGTATGGGACTAGCGGAGACCCAGTACTTC	CASSMGLAETQYF
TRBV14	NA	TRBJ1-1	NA	TGTGCCAGCAGCCAAGCCGGGGTAGAAGCTTTCTTT	CASSQAGVEAFF
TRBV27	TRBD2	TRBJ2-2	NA	TGTGCCAGCACACTAGCGGGAGGTTGGAACACCGGGGAGCTGTTTTTT	CASTLAGGWNTGELFF
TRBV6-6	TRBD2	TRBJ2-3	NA	TGTGCCAGCAGTTACTGGCGGGAGTTGTCAGATACGCAGTATTTT	CASSYWRELSDTQYF
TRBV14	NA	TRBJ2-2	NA	TGTGCCAGCAGCCAAGCCCCGCTTAGCTTCAGAGGCACCGGGGAGCTGTTTTTT	CASSQAPLSFRGTGELFF
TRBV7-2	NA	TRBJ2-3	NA	TGTGCCAGCAGCCCGAGACCACTCTCAGATACGCAGTATTTT	CASSPRPLSDTQYF
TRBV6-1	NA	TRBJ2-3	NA	TGTGCCAGCAGTGAAGAAGAGGAACAGAGACATACGCAGTATTTT	CASSEEEEQRHTQYF
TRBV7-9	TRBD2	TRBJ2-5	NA	TGTGCCAGCAGCAAGTTAGCGGGAGGGCGAGAGACCCAGTACTTC	CASSKLAGGRETQYF
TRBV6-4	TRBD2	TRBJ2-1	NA	TGTGCCAGCAGTGACCAGGGACTAGCGGGAGGGCCCCACAATGAGCAGTTCTTC	CASSDQGLAGGPHNEQFF
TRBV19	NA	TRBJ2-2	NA	TGTGCCAGTAATATGTGGGGGGAGCTGTTTTTT	CASNMWGELFF